This T cell receptor beta chain came from a study of T cells in Graves' hyperthyroidism and ophthalmopathy. General study findings and limits: The model predicted ophthalmopathy a median approximately 6.3 months before onset.

Trimming removed 10 bases at V and 4 bases at J, with 11 bases between. Germline V gene sequence: CDR1 MNHEY, CDR2 SVGEGT. The CDR3 runs to 11 residues. TCR beta CDR3 regions were amplified from RNA. First-round RT-PCR targeting the TCR CDR3 was performed with the HTBI primer set. TCRdb redid the calling of the multiplex PCR reads with MiXCR, one entry per CDR3 protein. The profile shows fewer than 500,000 distinct CDR3 sequences, about 15% of them singletons. On this clonotype: What it binds is not known.

The specimen was blood. The chain couples TRBV6-2 or TRBV6-3 to TRBJ2-7; D is uncertain. The clonotype originates from a man between 18 and 35 years old with Graves' ophthalmopathy. The CDR3 loop is CATDGLYEQYF. The CDR3 DNA is TGTGCCACGGACGGATTATACGAGCAGTACTTC.